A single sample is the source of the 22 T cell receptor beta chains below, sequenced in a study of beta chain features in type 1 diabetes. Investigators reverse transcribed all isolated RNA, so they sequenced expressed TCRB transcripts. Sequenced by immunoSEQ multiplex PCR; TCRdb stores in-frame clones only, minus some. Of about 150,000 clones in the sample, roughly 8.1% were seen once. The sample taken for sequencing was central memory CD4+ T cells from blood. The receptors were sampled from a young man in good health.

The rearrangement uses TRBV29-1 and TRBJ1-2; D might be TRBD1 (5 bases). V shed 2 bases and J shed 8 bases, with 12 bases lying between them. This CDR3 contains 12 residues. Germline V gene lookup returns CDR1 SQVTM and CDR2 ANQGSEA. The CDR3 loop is CSVEQGVGGYTF. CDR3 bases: TGCAGCGTTGAACAGGGCGTGGGGGGCTACACCTTC.

CDR3 DNA sequence: TGTGCCAGCAGGCCTAGCGGGGGGCGCTACGAGCAGTACTTC. Amino acids: CASRPSGGRYEQYF. The chain joins TRBV7-2 to TRBJ2-7, with 11 bases identical to TRBD2. CDR3 length equals 14 residues. Trimming at V came to 6 bases and at J to 3 bases, leaving 4 bases not matched to a gene. Germline V gene lookup returns CDR1 SGHTA and CDR2 FQGNSA.

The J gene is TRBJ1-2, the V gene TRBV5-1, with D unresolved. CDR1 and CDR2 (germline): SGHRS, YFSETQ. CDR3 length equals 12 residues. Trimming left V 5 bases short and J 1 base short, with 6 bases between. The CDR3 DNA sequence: TGCGCCAGCAGACTCAATAACTATGGCTACACCTTC. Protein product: CASRLNNYGYTF.

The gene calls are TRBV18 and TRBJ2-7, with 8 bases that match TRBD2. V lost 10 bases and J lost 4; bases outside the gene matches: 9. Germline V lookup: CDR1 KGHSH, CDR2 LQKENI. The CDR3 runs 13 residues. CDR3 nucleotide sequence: TGTGCCACCTCCGGGGGGGCCACATACGAGCAGTACTTC. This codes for CATSGGATYEQYF.

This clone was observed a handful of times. In DNA form, the CDR3 reads TGTGCCAGCAGTTCATGGAGGGGGGGAAGCAATCAGCCCCAGCATTTT. Its protein is CASSSWRGGSNQPQHF. The chain combines TRBV28 with TRBJ1-5; tentatively, D is TRBD1 (6 bases). This CDR3 contains 16 residues. V was pared by 4 bases and J by 1 base, with 14 bases between. CDR1 MDHEN and CDR2 SYDVKM come from the germline V gene.

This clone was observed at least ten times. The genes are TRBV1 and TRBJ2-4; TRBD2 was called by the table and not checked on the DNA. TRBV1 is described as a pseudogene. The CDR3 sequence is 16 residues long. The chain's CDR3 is CTSSQSSGGSKNIQYF. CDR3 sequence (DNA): TGCACCAGCAGCCAATCTAGCGGGGGATCCAAAAACATTCAGTACTTC.

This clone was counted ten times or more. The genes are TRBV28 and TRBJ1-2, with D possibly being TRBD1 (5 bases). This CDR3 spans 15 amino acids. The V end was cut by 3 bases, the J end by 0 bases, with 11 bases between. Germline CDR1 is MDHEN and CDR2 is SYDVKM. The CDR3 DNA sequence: TGTGCCAGCAGTTTTACAGGACACCCTAACTATGGCTACACCTTC. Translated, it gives CASSFTGHPNYGYTF.

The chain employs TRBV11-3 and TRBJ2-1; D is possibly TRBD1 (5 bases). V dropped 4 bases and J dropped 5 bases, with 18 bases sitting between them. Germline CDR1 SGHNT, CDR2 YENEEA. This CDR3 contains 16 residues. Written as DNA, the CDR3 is TGTGCCAGCAGCTCATTCACCCAGGGTCAGGACAATGAGCAGTTCTTC. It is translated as CASSSFTQGQDNEQFF.

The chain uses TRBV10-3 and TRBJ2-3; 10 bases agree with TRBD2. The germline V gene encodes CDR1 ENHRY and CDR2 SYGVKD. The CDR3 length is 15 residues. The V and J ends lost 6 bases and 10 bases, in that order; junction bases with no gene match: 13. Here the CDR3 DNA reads TGTGCCATCAGCAGTCGGGGGACTAGCGAGGTTTCGCAGTATTTT. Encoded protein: CAISSRGTSEVSQYF.

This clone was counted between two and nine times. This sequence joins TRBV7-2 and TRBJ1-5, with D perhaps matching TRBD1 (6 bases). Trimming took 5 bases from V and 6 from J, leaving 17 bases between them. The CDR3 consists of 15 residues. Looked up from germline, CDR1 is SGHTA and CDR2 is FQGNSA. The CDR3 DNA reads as TGTGCCAGCAGCCTCCCCGGGGGGCAGGGTCAGCCCCAGCATTTT. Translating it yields CASSLPGGQGQPQHF. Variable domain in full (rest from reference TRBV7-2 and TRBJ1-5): GAGVSQSPSNKVTEKGKDVELRCDPISGHTALYWYRQSLGQGLEFLIYFQGNSAPDKSGLPSDRFSAERTGGSVSTLTIQRTQQEDSAVYLCASSLPGGQGQPQHFGDGTRLSIL.

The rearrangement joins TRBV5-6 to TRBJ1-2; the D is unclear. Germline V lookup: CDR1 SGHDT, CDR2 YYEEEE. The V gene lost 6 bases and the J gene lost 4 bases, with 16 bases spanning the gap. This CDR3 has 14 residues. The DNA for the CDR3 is TGTGCCAGCACCCGAGTAACTGCTTTCTATGGCTACACCTTC. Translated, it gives CASTRVTAFYGYTF.

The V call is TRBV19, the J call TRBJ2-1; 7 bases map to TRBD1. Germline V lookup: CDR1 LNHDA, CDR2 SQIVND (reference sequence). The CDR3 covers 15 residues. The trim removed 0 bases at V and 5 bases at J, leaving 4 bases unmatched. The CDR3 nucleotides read TGTGCCAGTAGTATAGATGGGACAGTCAACAATGAGCAGTTCTTC. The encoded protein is CASSIDGTVNNEQFF.

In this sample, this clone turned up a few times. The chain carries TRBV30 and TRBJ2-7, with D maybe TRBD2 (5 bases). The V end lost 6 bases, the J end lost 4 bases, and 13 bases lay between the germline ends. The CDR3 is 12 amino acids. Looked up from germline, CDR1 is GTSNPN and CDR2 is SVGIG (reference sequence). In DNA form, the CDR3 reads TGTGCCTGTACCGGGAATGGGTACGAGCAGTACTTC. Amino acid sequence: CACTGNGYEQYF.

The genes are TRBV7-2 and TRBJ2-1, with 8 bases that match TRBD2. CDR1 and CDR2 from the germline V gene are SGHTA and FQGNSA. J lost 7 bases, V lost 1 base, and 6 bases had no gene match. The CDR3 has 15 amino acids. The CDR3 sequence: CASSLVSGRGNEQFF. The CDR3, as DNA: TGTGCCAGCAGCTTAGTGTCCGGGAGGGGGAATGAGCAGTTCTTC.

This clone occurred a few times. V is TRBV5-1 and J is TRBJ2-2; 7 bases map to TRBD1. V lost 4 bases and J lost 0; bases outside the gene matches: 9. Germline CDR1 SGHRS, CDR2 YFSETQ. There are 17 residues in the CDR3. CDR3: CASSQRQGFANTGELFF. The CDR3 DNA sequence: TGCGCCAGCAGCCAAAGACAGGGCTTCGCGAACACCGGGGAGCTGTTTTTT.

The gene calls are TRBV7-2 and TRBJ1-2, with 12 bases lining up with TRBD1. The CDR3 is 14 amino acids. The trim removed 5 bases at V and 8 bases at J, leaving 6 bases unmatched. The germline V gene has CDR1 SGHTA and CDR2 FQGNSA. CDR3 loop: CASSPRDRGQGYTF. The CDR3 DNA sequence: TGTGCCAGCAGCCCAAGGGACAGGGGGCAAGGCTACACCTTC. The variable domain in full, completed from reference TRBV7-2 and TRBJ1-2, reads GAGVSQSPSNKVTEKGKDVELRCDPISGHTALYWYRQSLGQGLEFLIYFQGNSAPDKSGLPSDRFSAERTGGSVSTLTIQRTQQEDSAVYLCASSPRDRGQGYTFGSGTRLTVV.

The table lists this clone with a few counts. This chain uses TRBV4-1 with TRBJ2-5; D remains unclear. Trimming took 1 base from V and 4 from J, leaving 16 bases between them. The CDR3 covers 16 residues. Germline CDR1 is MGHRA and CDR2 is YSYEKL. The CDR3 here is CASSQGPPSSGETQYF. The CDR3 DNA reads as TGCGCCAGCAGCCAAGGTCCCCCATCCAGTGGAGAGACCCAGTACTTC.

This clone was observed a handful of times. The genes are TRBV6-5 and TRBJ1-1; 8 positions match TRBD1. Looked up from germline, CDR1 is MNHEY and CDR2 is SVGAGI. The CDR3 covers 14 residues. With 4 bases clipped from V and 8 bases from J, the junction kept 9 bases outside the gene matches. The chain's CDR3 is CASSSDRVRGEAFF. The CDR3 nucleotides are TGTGCCAGCAGTTCGGACAGGGTAAGAGGGGAAGCTTTCTTT.

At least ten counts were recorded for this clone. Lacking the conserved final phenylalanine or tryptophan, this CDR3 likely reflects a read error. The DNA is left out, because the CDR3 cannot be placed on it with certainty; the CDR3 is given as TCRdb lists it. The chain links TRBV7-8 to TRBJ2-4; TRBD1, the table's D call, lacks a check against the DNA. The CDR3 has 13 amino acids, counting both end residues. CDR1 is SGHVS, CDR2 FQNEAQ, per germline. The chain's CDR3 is CASSARQGGVFSV.

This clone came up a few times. The CDR3 DNA sequence: TGTGCCAGCAGTCGCCGGGACAGCTATTCTTATGGCTACACCTTC. Translation gives CASSRRDSYSYGYTF. V usage is TRBV6-5 and J usage is TRBJ1-2; 7 bases match TRBD1. This CDR3 comprises 15 residues. CDR1 MNHEY and CDR2 SVGAGI come from the germline V gene. V lost 5 bases and J lost 5; bases outside the gene matches: 11.

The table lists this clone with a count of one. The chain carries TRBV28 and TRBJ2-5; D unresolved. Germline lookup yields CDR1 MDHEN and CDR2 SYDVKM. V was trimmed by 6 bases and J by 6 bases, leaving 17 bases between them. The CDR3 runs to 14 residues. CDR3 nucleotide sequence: TGTGCCAGCAGCCCGCCACAGTACTGGAAGACCCAGTACTTC. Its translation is CASSPPQYWKTQYF.

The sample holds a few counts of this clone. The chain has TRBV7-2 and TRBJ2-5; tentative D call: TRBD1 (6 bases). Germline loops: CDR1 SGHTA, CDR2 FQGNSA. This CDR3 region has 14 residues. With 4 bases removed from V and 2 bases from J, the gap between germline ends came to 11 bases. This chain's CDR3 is CASSSRGRQETQYF. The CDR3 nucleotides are TGTGCCAGCAGCTCCAGGGGTCGGCAAGAGACCCAGTACTTC.